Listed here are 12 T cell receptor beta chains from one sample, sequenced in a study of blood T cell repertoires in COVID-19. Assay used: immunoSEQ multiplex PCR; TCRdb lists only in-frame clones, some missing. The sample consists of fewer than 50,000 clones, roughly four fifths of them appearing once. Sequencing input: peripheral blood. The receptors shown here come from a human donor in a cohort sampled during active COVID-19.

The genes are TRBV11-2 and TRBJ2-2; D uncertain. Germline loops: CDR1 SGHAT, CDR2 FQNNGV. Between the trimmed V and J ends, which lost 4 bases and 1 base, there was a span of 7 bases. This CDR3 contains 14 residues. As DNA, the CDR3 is TGTGCCAGCAGCTCTAGACGGAACACCGGGGAGCTGTTTTTT. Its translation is CASSSRRNTGELFF.

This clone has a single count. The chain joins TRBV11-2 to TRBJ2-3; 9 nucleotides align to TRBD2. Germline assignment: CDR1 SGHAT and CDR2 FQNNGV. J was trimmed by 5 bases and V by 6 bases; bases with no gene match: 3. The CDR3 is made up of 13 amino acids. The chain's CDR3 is CASRVAGEDTQYF. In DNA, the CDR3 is TGTGCCAGCAGGGTAGCGGGAGAAGATACGCAGTATTTT.

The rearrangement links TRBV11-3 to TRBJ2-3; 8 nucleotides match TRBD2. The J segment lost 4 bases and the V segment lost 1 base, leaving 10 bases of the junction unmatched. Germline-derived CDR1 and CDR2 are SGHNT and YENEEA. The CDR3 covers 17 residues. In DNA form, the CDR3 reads TGTGCCAGCAGCTTAGGGGCTAGCGGGCCCGAGTCAGATACGCAGTATTTT. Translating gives CASSLGASGPESDTQYF.

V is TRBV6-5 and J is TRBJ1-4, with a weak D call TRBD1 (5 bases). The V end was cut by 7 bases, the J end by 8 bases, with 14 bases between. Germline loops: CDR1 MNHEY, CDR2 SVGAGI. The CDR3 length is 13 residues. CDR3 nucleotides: TGTGCCAGCACCACAGGAGGGACCGAAAAACTGTTTTTT. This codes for CASTTGGTEKLFF.

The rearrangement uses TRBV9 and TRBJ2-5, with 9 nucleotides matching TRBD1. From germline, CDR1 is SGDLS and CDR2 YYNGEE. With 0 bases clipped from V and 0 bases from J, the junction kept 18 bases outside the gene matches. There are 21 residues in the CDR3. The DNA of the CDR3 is TGTGCCAGCAGCGTAGGGGGAAATTTAGGACAGGGGCCCCTTGACCAAGAGACCCAGTACTTC. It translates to CASSVGGNLGQGPLDQETQYF.

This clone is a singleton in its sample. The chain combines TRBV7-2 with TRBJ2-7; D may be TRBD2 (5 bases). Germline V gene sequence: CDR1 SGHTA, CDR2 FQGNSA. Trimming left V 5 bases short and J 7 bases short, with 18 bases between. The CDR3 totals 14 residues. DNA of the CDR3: TGTGCCAGCAGCCCCCCCCTAGCTTCGGGAGAGCAGTACTTC. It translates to CASSPPLASGEQYF.

Written as DNA, the CDR3 is TGCGCCAGCAGCCCGGCCACAGGGGAAGATACGCAGTATTTT. This encodes CASSPATGEDTQYF. The V and J genes are TRBV5-1 and TRBJ2-3; 7 positions match TRBD1. The CDR3 length is 14 residues. Trimming removed 4 bases from V and 5 bases from J; junction bases left unmatched: 7. Germline V gives CDR1 SGHRS, CDR2 YFSETQ.

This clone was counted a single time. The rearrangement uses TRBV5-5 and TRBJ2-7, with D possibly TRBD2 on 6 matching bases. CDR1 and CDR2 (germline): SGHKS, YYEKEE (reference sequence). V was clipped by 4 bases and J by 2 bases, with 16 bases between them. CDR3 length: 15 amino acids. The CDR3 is CASSPTGTATYEQYF. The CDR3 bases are TGTGCCAGCAGCCCAACCGGGACTGCGACCTACGAGCAGTACTTC.

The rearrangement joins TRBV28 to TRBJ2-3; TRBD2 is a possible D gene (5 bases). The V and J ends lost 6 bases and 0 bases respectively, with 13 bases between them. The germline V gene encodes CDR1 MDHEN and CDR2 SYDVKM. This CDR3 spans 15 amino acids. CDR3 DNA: TGTGCCAGCAGCCCGAGGGTCTCTAGCACAGATACGCAGTATTTT. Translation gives CASSPRVSSTDTQYF.

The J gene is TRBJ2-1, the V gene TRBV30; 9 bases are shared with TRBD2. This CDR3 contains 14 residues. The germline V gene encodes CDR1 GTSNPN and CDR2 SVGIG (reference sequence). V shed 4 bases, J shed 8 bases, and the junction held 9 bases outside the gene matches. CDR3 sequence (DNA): TGTGCCTGGACCATAGCGGGAGTCCCCCATGAGCAGTTCTTC. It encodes CAWTIAGVPHEQFF. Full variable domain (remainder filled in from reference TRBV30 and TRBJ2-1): SQTIHQWPATLVQPVGSPLSLECTVEGTSNPNLYWYRQAAGRGLQLLFYSVGIGQISSEVPQNLSASRPQDRQFILSSKKLLLSDSGFYLCAWTIAGVPHEQFFGPGTRLTVL.

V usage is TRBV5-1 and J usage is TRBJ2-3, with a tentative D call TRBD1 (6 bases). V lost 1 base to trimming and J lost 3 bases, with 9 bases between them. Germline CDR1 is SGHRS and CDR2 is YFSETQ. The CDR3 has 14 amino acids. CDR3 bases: TGCGCCAGCAGCTTGACGCAGGGGACAGATACGCAGTATTTT. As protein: CASSLTQGTDTQYF.

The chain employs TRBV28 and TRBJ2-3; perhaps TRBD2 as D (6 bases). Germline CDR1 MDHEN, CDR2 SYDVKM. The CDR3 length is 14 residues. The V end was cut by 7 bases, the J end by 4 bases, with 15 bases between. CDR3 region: CASITRGGADTQYF. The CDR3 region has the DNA TGTGCCAGCATCACGAGGGGAGGCGCAGATACGCAGTATTTT.